Many counts were recorded for the clone carrying this TCR beta chain. The germline V and J ends were trimmed by 5 bases and 2 bases, with 12 bases remaining between them. CDR1 is MDHEN and CDR2 is SYDVKM in the germline V gene. The CDR3 is 14 amino acids. Each CDR3 protein is one row after TCRdb ran MiXCR on the RT-PCR reads. The sample shows hundreds of thousands of distinct CDR3 sequences, approximately 15% of them seen only once. Material for sequencing was memory CD4+ T cells from blood. The receptor was derived from a female donor in good health, serving as a healthy control. The V gene is TRBV28, the J gene TRBJ2-5, with D tentatively TRBD2 (6 bases). CDR3 sequence: CASSRGLRQETQYF. CDR3 nucleotides: TGTGCCAGCAGTCGTGGACTAAGACAAGAGACCCAGTACTTC.